Sequencing of this T cell receptor beta chain was carried out in a study of T cell repertoires in cytomegalovirus infection. General observations from the study: The response measured ex vivo was dominated by TCR beta clonotypes (HLA-C-restricted and CMV-specific). Summed frequency of public TCR beta families distinguished CMV carriers with the relevant HLA.

TCRdb itself ran the reads through MiXCR, one entry per CDR3 protein. The profile shows 680,000 or so distinct CDR3 sequences, roughly 36% of them singletons. Of note for this clonotype: Its antigen is not known.

Sample: PBMCs. This clonotype was obtained from a human donor in good health (CMV status not recorded). Some clones in this sample may be carry-over from other donors' samples.

CDR3 nucleotide sequence: TGTGCCAGCAAGGAGAGCACAGATACGCAGTATTTT. Residues: CASKESTDTQYF. The V gene is TRBV28, the J gene TRBJ2-3; D is ambiguous. CDR3 length: 12 residues. Germline CDR1 and CDR2: MDHEN and SYDVKM. The V gene lost 7 bases and the J gene lost 0 bases, with 5 bases spanning the gap.